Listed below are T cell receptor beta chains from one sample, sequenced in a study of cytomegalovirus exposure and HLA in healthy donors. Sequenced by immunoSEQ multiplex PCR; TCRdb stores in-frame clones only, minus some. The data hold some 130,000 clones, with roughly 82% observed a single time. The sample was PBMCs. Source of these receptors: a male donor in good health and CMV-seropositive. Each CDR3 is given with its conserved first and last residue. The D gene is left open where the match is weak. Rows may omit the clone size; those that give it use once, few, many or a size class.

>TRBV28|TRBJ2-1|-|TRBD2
TGTGCCAGCAAACCAATGGGACTAGTGAACGACAATGAGCAGTTCTTC
CASKPMGLVNDNEQFF
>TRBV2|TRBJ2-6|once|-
TGTGCCAGCAGCCAACTTCGAGGGGCCAACGTCCTGACTTTC
CASSQLRGANVLTF
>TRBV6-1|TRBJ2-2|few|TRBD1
TGTGCCAGCAGTGACCCGGGAAATAGGGGGCTCGGGGAGCTGTTTTTT
CASSDPGNRGLGELFF
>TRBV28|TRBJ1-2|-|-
TGTGCCAGCCTTCGGGGGGCGCGTGTTCATGGCTACACCTTC
CASLRGARVHGYTF
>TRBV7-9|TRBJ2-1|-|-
TGTGCCAGCAGCTGGGGCCGGAATGAGCAGTTCTTC
CASSWGRNEQFF
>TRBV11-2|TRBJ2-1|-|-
TGTGCCAGCAGCTTAGTACAGATCAATGAGCAGTTCTTC
CASSLVQINEQFF
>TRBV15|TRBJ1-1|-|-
TGTGCCACCAGCAGAGATTGGCCAGGCACTGAAGCTTTCTTT
CATSRDWPGTEAFF
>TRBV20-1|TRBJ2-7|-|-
TGCAGTGCTTATTCAGGGGCCGAGCAGTACTTC
CSAYSGAEQYF
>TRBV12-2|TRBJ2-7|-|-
TGTGCAAGTCGCTTACACCCAGGGTTTGATATGATTTCCTACGAGCAGTACTTC
CASRLHPGFDMISYEQYF
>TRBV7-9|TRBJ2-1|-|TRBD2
TGTTCCAGCAGCTTGTTTAGCGGGGCGCACAATGAGCAGTTCTTC
CSSSLFSGAHNEQFF
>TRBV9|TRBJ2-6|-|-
TGTGCCAGCACAGGGGGGGGACAGGACCCCGCCGGGGCCAACGTCCTGACTTTC
CASTGGGQDPAGANVLTF
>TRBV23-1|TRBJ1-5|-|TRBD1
TGCGCCAGCAGTCCACGGACAGGGTTTATTCACAATCAGCCCCAGCATTTT
CASSPRTGFIHNQPQHF
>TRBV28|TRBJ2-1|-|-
TGTGCCACCCATACAACCCCGGGGAATGAGCAGTTCTTC
CATHTTPGNEQFF
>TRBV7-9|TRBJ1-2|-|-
TGTGCCAGCAGCTTAGCTACAGGGAAAAACTATGGCTACACCTTC
CASSLATGKNYGYTF
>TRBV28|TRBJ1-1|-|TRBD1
TGTGCCAGCAGCCACAGGGGACGGCCAAACACTGAAGCTTTCTTT
CASSHRGRPNTEAFF
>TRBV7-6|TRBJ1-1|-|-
TGTGCCAGCAGCCTGCAGACTCTGAACACTGAAGCTTTCTTT
CASSLQTLNTEAFF
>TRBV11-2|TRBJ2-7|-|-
TGTGCCAGCAGCTATCCCGGTAGAGCCTACGAGCAGTACTTC
CASSYPGRAYEQYF
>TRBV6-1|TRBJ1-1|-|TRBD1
TGTGCCAGCAGTGAGATCACAGGGGGAACTGAAGCTTTCTTT
CASSEITGGTEAFF
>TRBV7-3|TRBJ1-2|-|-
TGTGCCAGCAGCTTCCGGGAAGGCGGCGGCTACACCTTC
CASSFREGGGYTF
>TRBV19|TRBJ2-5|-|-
TGTGCCAGTAGTATTGACAGTCAAGAGACCCAGTACTTC
CASSIDSQETQYF
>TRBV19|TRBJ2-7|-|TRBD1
TGTGCCAGTAGTATCTCCGGACAGGGTCGGTACGAGCAGTACTTC
CASSISGQGRYEQYF
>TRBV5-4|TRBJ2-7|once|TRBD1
TGTGCCAGCAGCAGATGGGACAGCTCCTACGAGCAGTACTTC
CASSRWDSSYEQYF
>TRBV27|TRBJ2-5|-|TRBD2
TGTGCCAGCAACCCAGGGACGGCTAGCGGCCAAGAGACCCAGTACTTC
CASNPGTASGQETQYF
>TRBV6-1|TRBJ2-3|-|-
TGTGCCAGCAGTGAAGCGCTTATCGTGGGAGGAATGCGAGATACGCAGTATTTT
CASSEALIVGGMRDTQYF
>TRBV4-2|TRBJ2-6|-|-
TGTGCCAGCAGCCAACCGGACCTGGCCCCTTTTTCTGGGGCCAACGGCCTGACTTTC
CASSQPDLAPFSGANGLTF
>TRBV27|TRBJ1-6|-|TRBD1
TGTGCCAGCAGTGCAGGGACAGCATATAATTCACCCCTCCACTTT
CASSAGTAYNSPLHF
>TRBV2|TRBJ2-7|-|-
TGTGCCACCCAACAGGGTATTTCATACGAGCAGTACTTC
CATQQGISYEQYF
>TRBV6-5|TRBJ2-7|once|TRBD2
TGTGCCAGCAGTTACTCGACTAGCCCACCCCTCGAGCAGTACTTC
CASSYSTSPPLEQYF
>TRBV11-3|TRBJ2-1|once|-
TGTGCCAGCAGCTTAGGAGCGGATGAGCAGTTCTTC
CASSLGADEQFF
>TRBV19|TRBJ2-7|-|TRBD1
TGTGCCAGTAGTATCGGGACAGTAGGCTCCTACGAGCAGTACTTC
CASSIGTVGSYEQYF
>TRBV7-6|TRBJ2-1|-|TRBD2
TGTGCCAGCACGGTACTAGCGGGAGGGAATGAGCAGTTCTTC
CASTVLAGGNEQFF